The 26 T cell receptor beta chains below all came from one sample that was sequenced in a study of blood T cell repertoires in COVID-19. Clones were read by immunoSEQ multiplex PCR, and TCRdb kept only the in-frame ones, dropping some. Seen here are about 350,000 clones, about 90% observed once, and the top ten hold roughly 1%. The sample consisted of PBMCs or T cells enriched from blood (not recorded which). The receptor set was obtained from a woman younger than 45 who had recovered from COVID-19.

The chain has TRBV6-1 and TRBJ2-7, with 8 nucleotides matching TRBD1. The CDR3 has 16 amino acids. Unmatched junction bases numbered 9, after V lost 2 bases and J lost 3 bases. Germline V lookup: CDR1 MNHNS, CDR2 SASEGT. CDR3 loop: CASSEPGTGIFYEQYF. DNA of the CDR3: TGTGCCAGCAGTGAACCAGGGACAGGAATTTTCTACGAGCAGTACTTC.

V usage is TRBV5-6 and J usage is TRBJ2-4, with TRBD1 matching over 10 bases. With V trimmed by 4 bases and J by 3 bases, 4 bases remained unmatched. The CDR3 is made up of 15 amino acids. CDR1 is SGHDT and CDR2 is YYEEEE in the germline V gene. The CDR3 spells CASSTRTGGKNIQYF. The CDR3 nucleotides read TGTGCCAGCAGCACAAGGACAGGGGGCAAAAACATTCAGTACTTC.

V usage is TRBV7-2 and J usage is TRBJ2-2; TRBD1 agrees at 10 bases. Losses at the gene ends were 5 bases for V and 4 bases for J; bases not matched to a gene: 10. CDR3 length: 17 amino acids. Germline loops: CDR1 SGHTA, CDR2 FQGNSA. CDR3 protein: CASSRDRGQGSTGELFF. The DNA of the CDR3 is TGTGCCAGCAGCCGCGACAGGGGGCAGGGGAGCACCGGGGAGCTGTTTTTT. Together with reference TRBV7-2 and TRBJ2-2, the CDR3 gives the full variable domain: GAGVSQSPSNKVTEKGKDVELRCDPISGHTALYWYRQSLGQGLEFLIYFQGNSAPDKSGLPSDRFSAERTGGSVSTLTIQRTQQEDSAVYLCASSRDRGQGSTGELFFGEGSRLTVL.

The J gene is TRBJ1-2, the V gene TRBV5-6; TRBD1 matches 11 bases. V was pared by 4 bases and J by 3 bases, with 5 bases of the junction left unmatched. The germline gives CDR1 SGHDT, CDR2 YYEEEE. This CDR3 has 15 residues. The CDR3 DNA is TGTGCCAGCAGCGCCCCGGGACAGGGGGACTATGGCTACACCTTC. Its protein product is CASSAPGQGDYGYTF. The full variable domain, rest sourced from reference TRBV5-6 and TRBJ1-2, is DAGVTQSPTHLIKTRGQQVTLRCSPKSGHDTVSWYQQALGQGPQFIFQYYEEEERQRGNFPDRFSGHQFPNYSSELNVNALLLGDSALYLCASSAPGQGDYGYTFGSGTRLTVV.

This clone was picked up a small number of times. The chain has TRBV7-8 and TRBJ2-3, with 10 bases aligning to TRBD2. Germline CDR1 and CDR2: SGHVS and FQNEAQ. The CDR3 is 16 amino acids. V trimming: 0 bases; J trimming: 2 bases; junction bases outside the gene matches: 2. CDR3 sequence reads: CASSLALAGNTDTQYF. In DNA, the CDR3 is TGTGCCAGCAGCTTAGCACTAGCGGGGAACACAGATACGCAGTATTTT.

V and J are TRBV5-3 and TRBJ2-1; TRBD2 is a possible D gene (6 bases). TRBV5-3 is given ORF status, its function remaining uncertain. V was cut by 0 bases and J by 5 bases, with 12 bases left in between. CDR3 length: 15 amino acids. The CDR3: CARSLGLAENNEQFF. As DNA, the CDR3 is TGTGCCAGAAGCTTGGGATTAGCGGAAAACAATGAGCAGTTCTTC.

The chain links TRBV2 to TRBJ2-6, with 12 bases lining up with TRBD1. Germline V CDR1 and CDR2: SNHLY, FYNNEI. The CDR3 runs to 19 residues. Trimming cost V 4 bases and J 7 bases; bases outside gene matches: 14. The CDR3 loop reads CASSAKAWDRGHGANVLTF. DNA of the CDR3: TGTGCCAGCAGTGCCAAGGCGTGGGACAGGGGGCATGGAGCCAACGTCCTGACTTTC. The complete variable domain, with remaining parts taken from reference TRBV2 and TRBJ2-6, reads EPEVTQTPSHQVTQMGQEVILRCVPISNHLYFYWYRQILGQKVEFLVSFYNNEISEKSEIFDDQFSVERPDGSNFTLKIRSTKLEDSAMYFCASSAKAWDRGHGANVLTFGAGSRLTVL.

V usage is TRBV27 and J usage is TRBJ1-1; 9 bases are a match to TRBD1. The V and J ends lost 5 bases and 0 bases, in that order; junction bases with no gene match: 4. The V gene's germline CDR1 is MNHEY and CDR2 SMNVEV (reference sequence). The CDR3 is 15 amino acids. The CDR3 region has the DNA TGTGCCAGCAGTCTCTGGGACAGGGTGAACACTGAAGCTTTCTTT. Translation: CASSLWDRVNTEAFF.

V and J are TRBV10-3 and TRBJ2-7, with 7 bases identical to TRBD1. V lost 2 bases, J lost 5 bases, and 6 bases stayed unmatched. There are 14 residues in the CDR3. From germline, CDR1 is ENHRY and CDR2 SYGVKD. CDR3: CAISERQGHDEQYF. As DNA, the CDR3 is TGTGCCATCAGTGAGAGACAGGGTCACGACGAGCAGTACTTC.

The CDR3: CASSRGLYGYTF. DNA for the CDR3: TGTGCCAGCAGCCGAGGACTCTATGGCTACACCTTC. The rearrangement links TRBV28 to TRBJ1-2, with D unresolved. V was pared by 6 bases and J by 4 bases, with 9 bases between. The germline gives CDR1 MDHEN, CDR2 SYDVKM. The CDR3 is 12 residues long.

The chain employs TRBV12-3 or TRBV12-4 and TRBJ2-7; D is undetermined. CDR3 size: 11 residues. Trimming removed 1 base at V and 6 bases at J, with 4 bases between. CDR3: CASSLGAEQYF. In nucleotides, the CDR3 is TGTGCCAGCAGTTTAGGGGCCGAGCAGTACTTC.

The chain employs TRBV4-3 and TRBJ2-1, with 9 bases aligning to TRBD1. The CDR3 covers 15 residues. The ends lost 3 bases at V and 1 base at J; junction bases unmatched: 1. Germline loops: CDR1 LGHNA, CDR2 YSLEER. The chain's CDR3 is CASSQDRGSYNEQFF. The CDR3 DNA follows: TGCGCCAGCAGCCAGGACAGGGGATCCTACAATGAGCAGTTCTTC.

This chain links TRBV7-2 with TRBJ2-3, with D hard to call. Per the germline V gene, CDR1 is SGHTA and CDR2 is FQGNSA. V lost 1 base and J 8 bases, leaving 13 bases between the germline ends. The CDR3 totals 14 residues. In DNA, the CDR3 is TGTGCCAGCAGCTTAGGGCTCGACTCGGGTACGCAGTATTTT. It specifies CASSLGLDSGTQYF. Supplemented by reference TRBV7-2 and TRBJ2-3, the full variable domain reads GAGVSQSPSNKVTEKGKDVELRCDPISGHTALYWYRQSLGQGLEFLIYFQGNSAPDKSGLPSDRFSAERTGGSVSTLTIQRTQQEDSAVYLCASSLGLDSGTQYFGPGTRLTVL.

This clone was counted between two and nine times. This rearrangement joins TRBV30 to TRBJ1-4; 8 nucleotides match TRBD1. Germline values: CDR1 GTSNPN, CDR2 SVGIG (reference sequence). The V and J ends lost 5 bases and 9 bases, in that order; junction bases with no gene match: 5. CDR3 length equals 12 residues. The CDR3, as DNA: TGTGCCTGGGGTACAGGGGGGCAAAAACTGTTTTTT. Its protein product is CAWGTGGQKLFF.

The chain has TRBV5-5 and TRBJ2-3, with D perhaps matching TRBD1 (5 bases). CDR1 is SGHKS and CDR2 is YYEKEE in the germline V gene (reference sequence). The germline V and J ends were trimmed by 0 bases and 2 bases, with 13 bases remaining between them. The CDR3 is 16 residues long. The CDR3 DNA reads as TGTGCCAGCAGCTTGGAGACAGCTAGGCCCACAGATACGCAGTATTTT. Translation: CASSLETARPTDTQYF.

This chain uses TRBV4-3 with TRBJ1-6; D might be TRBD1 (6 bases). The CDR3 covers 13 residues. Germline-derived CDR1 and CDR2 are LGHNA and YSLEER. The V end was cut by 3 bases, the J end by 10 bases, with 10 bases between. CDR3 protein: CASSQGQYSPLHF. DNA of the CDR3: TGCGCCAGCAGCCAGGGACAATACTCACCCCTCCACTTT.

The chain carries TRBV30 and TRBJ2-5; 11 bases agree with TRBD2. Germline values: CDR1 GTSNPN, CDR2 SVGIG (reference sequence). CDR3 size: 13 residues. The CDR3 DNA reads TGTGCTGGGGGGACTAGCGGTCAAGAGACCCAGTACTTC. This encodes CAGGTSGQETQYF.

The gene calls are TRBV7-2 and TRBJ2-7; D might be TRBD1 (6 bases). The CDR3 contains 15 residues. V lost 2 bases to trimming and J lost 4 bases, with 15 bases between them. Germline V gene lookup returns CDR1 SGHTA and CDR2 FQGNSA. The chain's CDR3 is CASSLYGQGIYEQYF. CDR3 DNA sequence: TGTGCCAGCAGCTTATATGGCCAGGGGATATACGAGCAGTACTTC. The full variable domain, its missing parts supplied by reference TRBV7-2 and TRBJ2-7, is GAGVSQSPSNKVTEKGKDVELRCDPISGHTALYWYRQSLGQGLEFLIYFQGNSAPDKSGLPSDRFSAERTGGSVSTLTIQRTQQEDSAVYLCASSLYGQGIYEQYFGPGTRLTVT.

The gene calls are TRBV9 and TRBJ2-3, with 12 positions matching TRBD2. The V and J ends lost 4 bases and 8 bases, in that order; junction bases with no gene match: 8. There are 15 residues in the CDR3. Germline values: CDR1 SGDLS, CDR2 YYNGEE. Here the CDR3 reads CASSPTSGGTSTQYF. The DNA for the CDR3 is TGTGCCAGCAGCCCGACTAGCGGGGGTACGTCTACGCAGTATTTT.

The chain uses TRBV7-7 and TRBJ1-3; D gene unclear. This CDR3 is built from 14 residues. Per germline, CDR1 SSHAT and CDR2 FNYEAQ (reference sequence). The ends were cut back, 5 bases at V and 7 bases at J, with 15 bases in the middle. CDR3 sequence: CASSPPPLRNTIYF. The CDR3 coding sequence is TGTGCCAGCAGCCCACCCCCCCTCAGGAACACCATATATTTT.

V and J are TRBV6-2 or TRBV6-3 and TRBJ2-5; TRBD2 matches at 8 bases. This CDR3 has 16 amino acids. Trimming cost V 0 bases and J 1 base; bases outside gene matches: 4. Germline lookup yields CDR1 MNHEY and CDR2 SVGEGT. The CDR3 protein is CASSYSGGVGQETQYF. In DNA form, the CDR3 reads TGTGCCAGCAGTTACTCCGGGGGGGTCGGCCAAGAGACCCAGTACTTC.

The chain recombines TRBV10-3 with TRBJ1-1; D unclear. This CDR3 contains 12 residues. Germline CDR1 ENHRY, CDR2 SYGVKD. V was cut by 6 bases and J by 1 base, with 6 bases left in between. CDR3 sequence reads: CAIRGENTEAFF. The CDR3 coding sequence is TGTGCCATCAGGGGAGAGAACACTGAAGCTTTCTTT.

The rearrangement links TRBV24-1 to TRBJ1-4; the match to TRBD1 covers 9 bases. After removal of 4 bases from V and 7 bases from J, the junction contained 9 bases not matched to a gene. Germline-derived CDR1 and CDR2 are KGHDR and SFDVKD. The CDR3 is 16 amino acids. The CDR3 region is CATSDPLDRGGEKLFF. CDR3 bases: TGTGCCACCAGTGACCCTCTGGACAGGGGTGGTGAAAAACTGTTTTTT.

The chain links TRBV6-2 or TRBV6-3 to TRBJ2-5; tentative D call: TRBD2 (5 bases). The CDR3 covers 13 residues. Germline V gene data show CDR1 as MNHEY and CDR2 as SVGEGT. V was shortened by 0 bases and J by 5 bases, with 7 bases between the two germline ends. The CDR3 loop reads CASSYSRAETQYF. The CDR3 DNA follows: TGTGCCAGCAGTTACTCGAGGGCGGAGACCCAGTACTTC.

The CDR3 DNA is TGCGCCAGCAGGGCCGCGGGGAAGACAGATACGCAGTATTTT. Encoded protein: CASRAAGKTDTQYF. The chain links TRBV5-1 to TRBJ2-3, with a tentative D call TRBD2 (6 bases). The V gene lost 5 bases and the J gene lost 3 bases, with 13 bases spanning the gap. This CDR3 has 14 amino acids. Germline CDR1 is SGHRS and CDR2 is YFSETQ.

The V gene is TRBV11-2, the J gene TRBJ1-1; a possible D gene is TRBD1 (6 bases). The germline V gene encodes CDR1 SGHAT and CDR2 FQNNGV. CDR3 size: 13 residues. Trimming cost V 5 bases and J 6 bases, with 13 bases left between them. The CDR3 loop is CASSRNRDAEAFF. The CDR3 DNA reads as TGTGCCAGCAGCCGGAACAGGGACGCTGAAGCTTTCTTT. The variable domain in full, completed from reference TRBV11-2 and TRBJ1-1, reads EAGVAQSPRYKIIEKRQSVAFWCNPISGHATLYWYQQILGQGPKLLIQFQNNGVVDDSQLPKDRFSAERLKGVDSTLKIQPAKLEDSAVYLCASSRNRDAEAFFGQGTRLTVV.